The T cell receptor beta chain described here comes from a study of blood T cell repertoires in COVID-19. Study-level information: Specimens from acute and convalescent COVID-19 originated in the United States, Italy and Spain.

In the original processing: Amplified reference gene primers provided the basis for estimating nucleated cell counts. Profiling relied on immunoSEQ multiplex PCR, and the TCRdb table lists in-frame clones only, not all of them. V, J and clone size were drawn from that table, and D and trimming were deduced from the DNA. Counted here are roughly 210,000 clones, 80% to 90% occurring once; the ten biggest clones make up approximately 7.3%. CDR3 length: 17 amino acids. The V end lost 1 base, the J end lost 0 bases, and 13 bases lay between the germline ends. CDR1 SGHVS and CDR2 FNYEAQ come from the germline V gene.

Specimen: PBMCs or T cells enriched from blood (not recorded which). The TCR originated in a man aged 25 to 45 in a cohort exposed to, infected with or recovered from COVID-19 (not recorded which). This chain uses TRBV7-6 with TRBJ1-3; D perhaps matches TRBD1 (5 bases). The CDR3 nucleotides are TGTGCCAGCAGCTTAGTAGAGCACAGGAACTCTGGAAACACCATATATTTT. Its translation is CASSLVEHRNSGNTIYF. The variable domain in full, completed from reference TRBV7-6 and TRBJ1-3, reads GAGVSQSPRYKVTKRGQDVALRCDPISGHVSLYWYRQALGQGPEFLTYFNYEAQQDKSGLPNDRFSAERPEGSISTLTIQRTEQRDSAMYRCASSLVEHRNSGNTIYFGEGSWLTVV.